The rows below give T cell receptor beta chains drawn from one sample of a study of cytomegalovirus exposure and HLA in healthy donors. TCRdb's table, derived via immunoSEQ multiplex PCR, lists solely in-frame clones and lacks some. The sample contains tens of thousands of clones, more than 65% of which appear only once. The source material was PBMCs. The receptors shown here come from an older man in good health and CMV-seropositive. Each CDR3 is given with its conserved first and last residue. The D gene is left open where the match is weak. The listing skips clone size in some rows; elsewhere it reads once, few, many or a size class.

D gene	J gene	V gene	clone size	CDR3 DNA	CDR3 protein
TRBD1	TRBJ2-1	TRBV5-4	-	TGTGCCAGCAGCGCGGGACAGGGGGTCTACAATGAGCAGTTCTTC	CASSAGQGVYNEQFF
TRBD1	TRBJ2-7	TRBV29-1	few	TGCAGCGTTGAGTCTGGACAGGGCGGAGACGAGCAGTACTTC	CSVESGQGGDEQYF
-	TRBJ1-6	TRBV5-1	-	TGCGCCAGCAGCTTGGGGGGGGGAGCGGGTTCACCCCTCCACTTT	CASSLGGGAGSPLHF
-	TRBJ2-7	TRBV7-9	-	TGTGCCAGCAGCTTAGAAGCAAGACAGGCGGGCGAGCAGTACTTC	CASSLEARQAGEQYF
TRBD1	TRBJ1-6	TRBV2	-	TGTGCCAGCAGTGACAGACAGGGAACCTATAATTCACCCCTCCACTTT	CASSDRQGTYNSPLHF
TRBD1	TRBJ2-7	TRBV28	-	TGTGCCAGCAGTGGATACAGGGGGACCTACTACGAGCAGTACTTC	CASSGYRGTYYEQYF
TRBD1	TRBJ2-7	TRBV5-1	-	TGCGCCAGCAGCCAACACAGGGGCGTGGGCGACGAGCAGTACTTC	CASSQHRGVGDEQYF
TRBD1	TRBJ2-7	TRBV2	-	TGTGCCAGCTTGAGACAGGGGACCTACGAGCAGTACTTC	CASLRQGTYEQYF
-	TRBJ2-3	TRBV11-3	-	TGTGCCAGCAGCTCGGGAGGGGGCGGGAAAGATACGCAGTATTTT	CASSSGGGGKDTQYF
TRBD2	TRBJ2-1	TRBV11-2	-	TGTGCCAGCAGCCGAGCCGGGACTAGCGGCTACAATGAGCAGTTCTTC	CASSRAGTSGYNEQFF
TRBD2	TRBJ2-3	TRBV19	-	TGTGCCAGTAGGAGCGGGAGCGGGTCAGATACGCAGTATTTT	CASRSGSGSDTQYF
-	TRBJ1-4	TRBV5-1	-	TGCGCCAGCAGCTTGGCCACGGGGGAGCGAAGAGAAAAACTGTTTTTT	CASSLATGERREKLFF
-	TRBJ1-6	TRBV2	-	TGTGCCAGCAATCCAGTTTATAATTCACCCCTCCACTTT	CASNPVYNSPLHF
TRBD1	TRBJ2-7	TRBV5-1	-	TGCGCCAGCAGCTTGGGGGACAGCTCCTACGAGCAGTACTTC	CASSLGDSSYEQYF
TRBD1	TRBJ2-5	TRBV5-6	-	TGTGCCAGCAGCGGGACCGGGACAGGGGAAGAGACCCAGTACTTC	CASSGTGTGEETQYF
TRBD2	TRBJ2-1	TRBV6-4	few	TGTGCCAGCAGTGACTCGCGGGGGAGCTCCTACAATGAGCAGTTCTTC	CASSDSRGSSYNEQFF
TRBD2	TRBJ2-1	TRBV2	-	TGTGCCAGCAGTGAAGCGTTAGTAGCGGGAGGGGGCAATGAGCAGTTCTTC	CASSEALVAGGGNEQFF
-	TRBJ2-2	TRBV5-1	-	TGCGCCAGCAGCCCGGACAGGGAGGGCGGGGAGCTGTTTTTT	CASSPDREGGELFF
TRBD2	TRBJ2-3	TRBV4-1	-	TGCGCCAGCAGCACGCAGGGCGGGGGGGACCTCGGGGATACGCAGTATTTT	CASSTQGGGDLGDTQYF
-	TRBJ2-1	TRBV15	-	TGTGCCACCAGCAGAGATAACTACCAGAATGAGCAGTTCTTC	CATSRDNYQNEQFF
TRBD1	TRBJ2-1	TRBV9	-	TGTGCCAGCAGCGTCAATCCGGGACAGGGGGACAATGAGCAGTTCTTC	CASSVNPGQGDNEQFF
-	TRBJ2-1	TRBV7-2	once	TGTGCCAGCAGCTTAGCGGCCAGGGTAGACAATGAGCAGTTCTTC	CASSLAARVDNEQFF
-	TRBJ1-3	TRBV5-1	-	TGCGCCAGCAGCTTGGACAGGGCTGGAAACACCATATATTTT	CASSLDRAGNTIYF
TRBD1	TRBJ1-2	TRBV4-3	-	TGCGCCAGCAGCCCCACCCCCCACAGGGGCCATGGCTACACCTTC	CASSPTPHRGHGYTF
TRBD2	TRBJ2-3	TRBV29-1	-	TGCAGCGCTGTAGCGGGGGGGCCGGGAGATACGCAGTATTTT	CSAVAGGPGDTQYF
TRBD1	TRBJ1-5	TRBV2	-	TGTGCCAGCTCACAGGGGATTAATCAGCCCCAGCATTTT	CASSQGINQPQHF
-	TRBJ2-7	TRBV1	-	TGCACCAGCAGCCTTCCGGGACTAGCGGAAACCTACGAGCAGTACTTC	CTSSLPGLAETYEQYF
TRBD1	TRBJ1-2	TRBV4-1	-	TGCGCCAGCAGCCAAGCCGGGACAGGAATCTATGGCTACACCTTC	CASSQAGTGIYGYTF
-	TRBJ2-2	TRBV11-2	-	TGTGCCAGCAGCCTTCGCCTTCAGGGGGAGCTGTTTTTT	CASSLRLQGELFF
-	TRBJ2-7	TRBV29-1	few	TGCAGCGTTGAACCAGGGGCCTACGAGCAGTACTTC	CSVEPGAYEQYF
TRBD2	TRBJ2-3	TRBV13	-	TGTGCCAGCAGCCTAACTAGCGGGGGAAATACGCAGTATTTT	CASSLTSGGNTQYF
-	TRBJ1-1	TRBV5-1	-	TGCGCCAGCGAGATTGATGATCCTGAAGCTTTCTTT	CASEIDDPEAFF
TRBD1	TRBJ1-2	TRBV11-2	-	TGTGCCAGCAGCTACGGGACAGGGGGCGCCTATGGCTACACCTTC	CASSYGTGGAYGYTF
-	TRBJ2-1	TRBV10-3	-	TGTGCCATCAGCCGGAGGAATGAGCAGTTCTTC	CAISRRNEQFF
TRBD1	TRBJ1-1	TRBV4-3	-	TGCGCCAGCAGACTCGGGACAGGGTTCACTGAAGCTTTCTTT	CASRLGTGFTEAFF
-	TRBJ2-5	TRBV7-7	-	TGTGCTAGCAGCCCGTCCCGAGAGACCCAGTACTTC	CASSPSRETQYF
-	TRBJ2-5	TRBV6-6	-	TGTGCCAGCAGTTACGACGGGACACTCCAAGAGACCCAGTACTTC	CASSYDGTLQETQYF
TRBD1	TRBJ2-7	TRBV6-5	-	TGTGCCAGCAGTTCCCCAGGGGGCGAGCAGTACTTC	CASSSPGGEQYF
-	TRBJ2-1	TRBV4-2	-	TGTGCCAGCAGCCAAGCCCTCGGCTACAATGAGCAGTTCTTC	CASSQALGYNEQFF
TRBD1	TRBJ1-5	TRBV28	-	TGTGCCAGCAGTTTACCAGGACAGGCCAATCAGCCCCAGCATTTT	CASSLPGQANQPQHF
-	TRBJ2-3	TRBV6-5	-	TGTGCCAGCAGCCGTTGGAGTAGCACAGATACGCAGTATTTT	CASSRWSSTDTQYF